One T cell receptor beta chain is described in this entry. The target of this receptor is not known. Base-call qualities are not available, and no considerably larger clone is one nucleotide away. There are 14 amino acids in the CDR3, from cysteine to phenylalanine inclusive. CDR3 DNA is the only sequence kept; it has 42 bases, read in frame from the first base. The germline V gene (reference sequence) gives CDR1 as LGHDT and CDR2 as YNNKEL. Trimming removed 3 bases from V and 4 bases from J, leaving 9 bases between the germline ends. TCRbeta CDR3 regions were amplified from genomic DNA using the immunoSEQ Assay, a bias-controlled multiplex PCR. Per the source publication's procedure: Nucleated cell counts per sample were estimated from amplification of reference gene primers within the assay. Sequence reads were collapsed and filtered to measure the absolute abundance of every unique TCRbeta CDR3 rearrangement. For each sample, productive Simpson clonality was calculated by taking the square root of Simpson's diversity index across productive rearrangements. Not all clones reach the TCRdb copy of this immuneACCESS table, which keeps in-frame sequences only. Checked studies attribute under half of the gap to unresolved V genes and leave the rest unexplained. That table furnishes V, J and clone size, whereas the DNA furnished D and trimming. The sample table shows approximately 160,000 clones, and approximately 85% are seen once. The ten largest clones add up to less than 10% of the sample.

One collaborating source in Seattle enrolled patients while the patients were actively infected and followed the patients over time throughout the course of disease. Whole blood was collected in K2EDTA tubes by collaborating institutions according to the institutions' own protocols. Collaborator samples were shipped for TCRbeta analysis as frozen whole blood, isolated PBMCs, or DNA extracted from either sample type. The data were taken from a study of blood T cell repertoires in COVID-19 (dated by TCRdb to 2019 to 2021). As for the study more broadly: Samples covering the acute and convalescent phases of COVID-19 were provided by collaborators in the United States, Italy and Spain. Nearly every sample came with metadata listing a de-identified subject ID, COVID-19 status, age in years and sex. HLA class I and class II types, where available, came from metadata supplied by the sample provider rather than from assay-based typing. Samples came from the ongoing ImmuneRACE study (first 160 participants) plus 1,254 subjects from 6 global collaborators. Subjects who had been exposed to COVID-19, were actively infected with it, or had recovered from it provided the deeply sampled blood TCRbeta repertoires that made up the dataset. The repertoires were released in a freely available public database intended as a resource for research on the immune response to SARS-CoV-2. The prospective study material was composed of cDNA or gDNA derived from T cells, B-cell-depleted T cells, or PBMCs. Results the study describes overall, beyond this receptor: The quantity of clinical and demographic metadata differed by source and by participant and was supplied without curation.

The sequence derives from a woman in her sixties or seventies with COVID-19, enrolled during active disease. Specimen: peripheral blood. This sequence uses TRBV3-1 (or the pseudogene TRBV3-2) and TRBJ2-2; tentative D gene TRBD2, with 6 bases matching. The CDR3 here reads CASSQGLRTGELFF. The DNA reads as follows: TGTGCCAGCAGCCAGGGACTCCGCACCGGGGAGCTGTTTTTT.